The clone carrying this T cell receptor beta chain has at least ten counts. Using its own MiXCR run on the 5' RACE reads, TCRdb lists one record per CDR3 protein. This table holds 250,000 to 300,000 distinct CDR3 sequences, 6.5% to 9.5% found once. This entry belongs to a study of identical twins. The CDR3 length is 15 residues. The V end lost 2 bases, the J end lost 1 base, and 9 bases lay between the germline ends. The data also belong to a second study, concerning yellow fever vaccine responses in identical twins.

This clonotype was sampled from a woman younger than 30 in good health. Specimen: CD8+ T cells sorted from blood. The chain has TRBV12-3 or TRBV12-4 and TRBJ1-5; D call uncertain. CDR3: CASSLSGQSNQPQHF. The CDR3 nucleotides read TGTGCCAGCAGTTTATCTGGGCAGAGCAATCAGCCCCAGCATTTT.